A single sample is the source of the 20 T cell receptor beta chains below, sequenced in a study of blood T cell repertoires in COVID-19 (dated by TCRdb to the early 2020s). The method behind the library was the immunoSEQ multiplex PCR assay. Entries here come from immuneACCESS through TCRdb and include only in-frame sequences with V and J called. Some clones fail to appear in such tables; in the studies checked, an unresolved V gene covers under half of the shortfall, and the cause of the remainder is unknown. This sample gives about 130,000 clones in total; roughly 86% of them show up just once. Together, the top ten hold approximately 16% of the sample. Sequenced input: peripheral blood. The receptors shown here come from a woman in her forties or fifties who had recovered from COVID-19.

In its sample, this clone was seen a few times. The V and J genes are TRBV5-6 and TRBJ1-6, with D possibly matching TRBD1 (5 bases). The CDR3 sequence is 13 residues long. Germline V gene data show CDR1 as SGHDT and CDR2 as YYEEEE. V gave up 3 bases and J gave up 6 bases, with 7 bases separating them. The chain's CDR3 is CASSSGGNSPLHF. The DNA for the CDR3 is TGTGCCAGCAGCTCCGGGGGTAATTCACCCCTCCACTTT.

The rearrangement joins TRBV5-1 to TRBJ2-3; tentatively, D is TRBD2 (5 bases). The CDR3 covers 18 residues. V was cut by 0 bases and J by 6 bases, with 23 bases left in between. From germline, CDR1 is SGHRS and CDR2 YFSETQ. CDR3 protein: CASSLVTPRLRAEDTQYF. CDR3 bases: TGCGCCAGCAGCTTGGTTACCCCCCGCCTGCGGGCAGAGGATACGCAGTATTTT. Full variable domain (rest looked up from reference TRBV5-1 and TRBJ2-3): KAGVTQTPRYLIKTRGQQVTLSCSPISGHRSVSWYQQTPGQGLQFLFEYFSETQRNKGNFPGRFSGRQFSNSRSEMNVSTLELGDSALYLCASSLVTPRLRAEDTQYFGPGTRLTVL.

The V gene is TRBV3-1 (or the pseudogene TRBV3-2), the J gene TRBJ1-2; perhaps TRBD1 as D (6 bases). The V gene lost 4 bases and the J gene lost 1 base, with 7 bases spanning the gap. Germline assignment: CDR1 LGHDT and CDR2 YNNKEL (reference sequence). The CDR3 has 13 amino acids. The CDR3 region has the DNA TGTGCCAGCAGCCGGACAGATAACTATGGCTACACCTTC. Its protein is CASSRTDNYGYTF.

The CDR3 protein is CASIERPRGLHYNSPLHF. In DNA, the CDR3 is TGTGCCAGCATCGAAAGACCTAGGGGGCTTCACTATAATTCACCCCTCCACTTT. The chain has TRBV28 and TRBJ1-6, with TRBD1 matching over 7 bases. This CDR3 is 18 amino acids long. V was pared by 7 bases and J by 3 bases, with 15 bases of the junction left unmatched. CDR1 MDHEN and CDR2 SYDVKM come from the germline V gene.

V gene TRBV27 combines with J gene TRBJ2-6; 9 bases are a match to TRBD1. Germline V gene lookup returns CDR1 MNHEY and CDR2 SMNVEV (reference sequence). This CDR3 region has 17 residues. Trimming took 4 bases from V and 2 from J; bases not matched to a gene: 6. In DNA form, the CDR3 reads TGTGCCAGCAGTTACGGGACAGGGCCTACTGGGGCCAACGTCCTGACTTTC. It encodes CASSYGTGPTGANVLTF. The full variable domain, with the rest looked up from reference TRBV27 and TRBJ2-6, is EAQVTQNPRYLITVTGKKLTVTCSQNMNHEYMSWYRQDPGLGLRQIYYSMNVEVTDKGDVPEGYKVSRKEKRNFPLILESPSPNQTSLYFCASSYGTGPTGANVLTFGAGSRLTVL.

The chain employs TRBV23-1 and TRBJ2-3, with a possible D match to TRBD1 (5 bases). TRBV23-1 is annotated as an ORF whose role is uncertain. CDR3 length equals 19 residues. Between the trimmed V and J ends, which lost 1 base and 4 bases, there was a span of 24 bases. This CDR3 reads CASSQFKPPRGTGADTQYF. DNA for the CDR3: TGCGCCAGCAGTCAATTCAAGCCCCCTAGGGGAACTGGCGCAGATACGCAGTATTTT.

The chain carries TRBV7-9 and TRBJ2-5; 7 positions agree with TRBD2. Germline V CDR1 and CDR2: SEHNR, FQNEAQ (reference sequence). This CDR3 contains 13 residues. Trimming at V came to 5 bases and at J to 5 bases, leaving 5 bases not matched to a gene. The CDR3 sequence is CASSARGGETQYF. Here the CDR3 DNA reads TGTGCCAGCAGCGCGCGGGGAGGGGAGACCCAGTACTTC. The entire variable domain, with the rest obtained from reference TRBV7-9 and TRBJ2-5, is as follows: DTGVSQNPRHKITKRGQNVTFRCDPISEHNRLYWYRQTLGQGPEFLTYFQNEAQLEKSRLLSDRFSAERPKGSFSTLEIQRTEQGDSAMYLCASSARGGETQYFGPGTRLLVL.

This chain connects TRBV3-1 (or the pseudogene TRBV3-2) to TRBJ2-3; TRBD2 aligns across 8 bases. The CDR3 loop spans 15 amino acids. J gave up 7 bases and V 3 bases, and 9 bases lay outside the gene matches. CDR1 is LGHDT and CDR2 is YNNKEL in the germline V gene (reference sequence). The CDR3 sequence: CASSQGRREVNTQYF. The CDR3 DNA sequence: TGTGCCAGCAGCCAGGGCAGGCGGGAGGTAAATACGCAGTATTTT.

The CDR3 here is CASSAGTSGSVGTDTQYF. CDR3 DNA sequence: TGTGCCAGCAGCGCCGGGACTAGCGGGAGTGTGGGCACAGATACGCAGTATTTT. The J gene is TRBJ2-3, the V gene TRBV7-6; 14 bases match TRBD2. This CDR3 contains 18 residues. With 5 bases clipped from V and 1 base from J, the junction kept 8 bases outside the gene matches. Germline V lookup: CDR1 SGHVS, CDR2 FNYEAQ.

The gene calls are TRBV10-3 and TRBJ1-1; 7 bases agree with TRBD1. Germline V gives CDR1 ENHRY, CDR2 SYGVKD. The CDR3 runs to 12 residues. With V trimmed by 6 bases and J by 3 bases, 1 base remained unmatched. CDR3 bases: TGTGCCATCAGGGGGACAGACACTGAAGCTTTCTTT. The encoded protein is CAIRGTDTEAFF.

This clone occurred once. V usage is TRBV30 and J usage is TRBJ1-4; D not certain. CDR1 and CDR2 (germline): GTSNPN, SVGIG (reference sequence). The CDR3 is 13 residues long. Trimming took 8 bases from V and 6 from J, leaving 16 bases between them. For the CDR3, the DNA is TGTGCCCAAAGCGGCAGCGGGGATGAAAAACTGTTTTTT. Encoded protein: CAQSGSGDEKLFF.

This clone has a handful of counts. The chain recombines TRBV2 with TRBJ2-3; a possible D gene is TRBD2 (5 bases). The germline V gene has CDR1 SNHLY and CDR2 FYNNEI. Trimming removed 1 base at V and 4 bases at J, with 12 bases between. The CDR3 totals 15 residues. The CDR3 protein is CASSEDSAGADTQYF. The CDR3 coding sequence is TGTGCCAGCAGTGAAGATAGCGCTGGGGCAGATACGCAGTATTTT.

The rearrangement uses TRBV7-2 and TRBJ2-3, with a possible D match to TRBD2 (5 bases). Germline CDR1 and CDR2: SGHTA and FQGNSA. The V end lost 5 bases, the J end lost 1 base, and 19 bases lay between the germline ends. The CDR3 covers 17 residues. CDR3 coding DNA: TGTGCCAGCAGCCACTACTATAGGGCGGGTGGCACAGATACGCAGTATTTT. This sequence encodes CASSHYYRAGGTDTQYF.

The chain uses TRBV2 and TRBJ1-4; possible D gene TRBD1, 6 bases. The V end was cut by 4 bases, the J end by 6 bases, with 9 bases between. CDR1 is SNHLY, CDR2 FYNNEI, per germline. CDR3 length equals 13 residues. DNA for the CDR3: TGTGCCAGCAGTGCCGGGGGGCATGAAAAACTGTTTTTT. It specifies CASSAGGHEKLFF.

This clone was seen only a few times. The CDR3 reads CASSEAGRGLGYGYTF. The CDR3 DNA reads TGTGCCAGCAGTGAAGCGGGAAGGGGGCTTGGCTATGGCTACACCTTC. J is TRBJ1-2 and V is TRBV6-1; TRBD1 agrees at 7 bases. Per the germline V gene, CDR1 is MNHNS and CDR2 is SASEGT. This CDR3 contains 16 residues. V was pared by 0 bases and J by 4 bases, with 8 bases of the junction left unmatched.

The chain uses TRBV11-3 and TRBJ2-1; maybe TRBD2 (6 bases). This CDR3 comprises 14 residues. Germline assignment: CDR1 SGHNT and CDR2 YENEEA. Trimming stripped 5 bases from V and 10 bases from J, with 18 bases between. The CDR3 coding sequence is TGTGCCAGCAGCGTGGGGGACTTCCAGAGGGAGCAGTTCTTC. This encodes CASSVGDFQREQFF.

The rearrangement uses TRBV7-2 and TRBJ1-5; D may be TRBD1 (6 bases). CDR1 SGHTA and CDR2 FQGNSA come from the germline V gene. The V and J ends lost 3 bases and 7 bases respectively, with 10 bases between them. The CDR3 runs to 13 residues. This chain's CDR3 is CASSFGGAQPQHF. CDR3 nucleotide sequence: TGTGCCAGCAGCTTCGGGGGGGCCCAGCCCCAGCATTTT.

The genes are TRBV7-9 and TRBJ2-7; possibly TRBD2 for D (6 bases). Germline V gene lookup returns CDR1 SEHNR and CDR2 FQNEAQ (reference sequence). V lost 5 bases to trimming and J lost 0 bases, with 26 bases between them. The CDR3 spans 19 residues. The CDR3 loop reads CASSRTRERLTRSSYEQYF. The DNA for the CDR3 is TGTGCCAGCAGCCGGACGCGGGAACGTTTAACCCGAAGCTCCTACGAGCAGTACTTC.

This chain links TRBV7-3 with TRBJ2-3; tentative D call: TRBD2 (5 bases). The CDR3 is 16 amino acids. The V gene lost 1 base and the J gene lost 3 bases, with 14 bases spanning the gap. The germline CDR1 and CDR2 sequences are SGHTA and FQGTGA. In DNA, the CDR3 is TGTGCCAGCAGCTTAATTCCGGGATTATCGACAGATACGCAGTATTTT. Translating gives CASSLIPGLSTDTQYF.

The chain has TRBV5-6 and TRBJ1-1; maybe TRBD1 (6 bases). Deletions cut 2 bases from V and 4 bases from J, with 12 bases between. The germline gives CDR1 SGHDT, CDR2 YYEEEE. The CDR3 covers 14 residues. The CDR3 nucleotides are TGTGCCAGCAGCTTAAAATCAGGGGCCACTGAAGCTTTCTTT. Amino acids: CASSLKSGATEAFF.